Below are 17 T cell receptor beta chains sequenced from a single sample in a study of Ad26.COV2.S vaccination and SARS-CoV-2 variants. Using immunoSEQ multiplex PCR, the repertoire was profiled, and TCRdb retains in-frame clones only, with some absent. Among around 340,000 clones, less than 90% were seen once, and the ten largest hold 6.4%. The treatment is: roughly 18 received Ad26.COV2.S at low or high dose, single or two shots; about 5 received placebo; per-sample allocation not given. Day 63 after the first injection of vaccine or placebo was the sampling time. The sample consisted of peripheral blood, taken in a trial of Ad26.COV2.S vaccine versus placebo. These receptors were obtained from a person aged 18-60 years who received the Ad26.COV2.S COVID-19 vaccine or a placebo.

This chain connects TRBV7-9 to TRBJ1-5; no clear D gene. Germline values: CDR1 SEHNR, CDR2 FQNEAQ (reference sequence). The CDR3 runs to 16 residues. Trimming removed 3 bases from V and 2 bases from J, with 14 bases in between. The CDR3 sequence is CASSLGGSDGNQPQHF. The CDR3 region has the DNA TGTGCCAGCAGCTTGGGAGGGTCGGACGGCAATCAGCCCCAGCATTTT.

The rearrangement uses TRBV27 and TRBJ2-7; D perhaps matches TRBD1 (5 bases). Germline CDR1 MNHEY, CDR2 SMNVEV (reference sequence). V was shortened by 4 bases and J by 0 bases, with 7 bases between the two germline ends. CDR3 size: 13 residues. CDR3 in amino acids: CASSWGSSYEQYF. Here the CDR3 DNA reads TGTGCCAGCAGTTGGGGCAGCTCCTACGAGCAGTACTTC.

The chain employs TRBV13 and TRBJ2-3, with D possibly matching TRBD2 (5 bases). The CDR3 loop spans 14 amino acids. Germline V gene data show CDR1 as PRHDT and CDR2 as FYEKMQ (reference sequence). V was cut by 4 bases and J by 1 base, with 9 bases left in between. CDR3 sequence (DNA): TGTGCCAGCAGCTCCCACGGGGGCACAGATACGCAGTATTTT. This encodes CASSSHGGTDTQYF. Variable domain in full (rest from reference TRBV13 and TRBJ2-3): AAGVIQSPRHLIKEKRETATLKCYPIPRHDTVYWYQQGPGQDPQFLISFYEKMQSDKGSIPDRFSAQQFSDYHSELNMSSLELGDSALYFCASSSHGGTDTQYFGPGTRLTVL.

The rearrangement links TRBV9 to TRBJ2-3; D gene uncertain. The germline V gene has CDR1 SGDLS and CDR2 YYNGEE. This CDR3 has 12 residues. The V end lost 4 bases, the J end lost 4 bases, and 7 bases lay between the germline ends. The CDR3: CASSRPADTQYF. CDR3 sequence (DNA): TGTGCCAGCAGCCGTCCGGCAGATACGCAGTATTTT.

The CDR3 is CASSPPQRETGELFF. For the CDR3, the DNA is TGTGCCAGCTCACCACCGCAGCGGGAGACCGGGGAGCTGTTTTTT. This chain connects TRBV18 to TRBJ2-2, with 8 positions matching TRBD2. The CDR3 spans 15 residues. J was trimmed by 5 bases and V by 0 bases; bases with no gene match: 2. Germline V gene data show CDR1 as KGHSH and CDR2 as LQKENI.

The chain uses TRBV5-1 and TRBJ1-3, with D perhaps matching TRBD1 (6 bases). The CDR3 is 15 residues long. Germline CDR1 reads SGHRS; CDR2 reads YFSETQ. The V and J ends lost 1 base and 0 bases respectively, with 8 bases between them. CDR3 in DNA: TGCGCCAGCAGCTTGACAGGGACCTCTGGAAACACCATATATTTT. Amino acid sequence: CASSLTGTSGNTIYF.

This sequence joins TRBV18 and TRBJ1-5, with 9 bases fitting TRBD1. The CDR3 contains 17 residues. From germline, CDR1 is KGHSH and CDR2 LQKENI. J lost 6 bases, V lost 3 bases, and 12 bases had no gene match. CDR3 nucleotide sequence: TGTGCCAGCTCACCGTCGGCGACAGGGGGAAGGGCTCAGCCCCAGCATTTT. As protein: CASSPSATGGRAQPQHF. The entire variable domain, with the rest obtained from reference TRBV18 and TRBJ1-5, is as follows: NAGVMQNPRHLVRRRGQEARLRCSPMKGHSHVYWYRQLPEEGLKFMVYLQKENIIDESGMPKERFSAEFPKEGPSILRIQQVVRGDSAAYFCASSPSATGGRAQPQHFGDGTRLSIL.

The V gene is TRBV7-6, the J gene TRBJ2-1; 11 positions agree with TRBD1. CDR3 size: 17 residues. Germline assignment: CDR1 SGHVS and CDR2 FNYEAQ. The V segment lost 4 bases and the J segment 3 bases; nucleotides outside the gene matches: 8. CDR3 sequence (DNA): TGTGCCAGCAGCTACCGGGACAGGGGGGAGTTCTACAATGAGCAGTTCTTC. It codes for CASSYRDRGEFYNEQFF.

The CDR3 DNA reads TGTGCCAGCAGTTTAACTACGATTGGGCAGTTCTTC. As protein: CASSLTTIGQFF. V and J are TRBV12-3 or TRBV12-4 and TRBJ2-1; D is uncertain. CDR3 size: 12 residues. V was clipped by 2 bases and J by 12 bases, with 11 bases between them.

This clone has only a few counts. The chain couples TRBV19 to TRBJ1-5, with 11 bases that match TRBD1. V dropped 5 bases and J dropped 5; count of bases not matched to a gene: 8. There are 16 residues in the CDR3. CDR1 is LNHDA and CDR2 is SQIVND in the germline V gene (reference sequence). In DNA, the CDR3 is TGTGCCAGTAGTCCGGGGGACAGGGGGTTTTATCAGCCCCAGCATTTT. It yields the protein CASSPGDRGFYQPQHF. Looking up the rest from reference TRBV19 and TRBJ1-5 gives the full variable domain: DGGITQSPKYLFRKEGQNVTLSCEQNLNHDAMYWYRQDPGQGLRLIYYSQIVNDFQKGDIAEGYSVSREKKESFPLTVTSAQKNPTAFYLCASSPGDRGFYQPQHFGDGTRLSIL.

V gene TRBV5-1 combines with J gene TRBJ1-4; TRBD1 matches at 8 bases. CDR3 size: 17 residues. The junction had 6 bases not matched to a gene; V was cut back by 0 bases and J by 2 bases. The germline V gene encodes CDR1 SGHRS and CDR2 YFSETQ. In DNA, the CDR3 is TGCGCCAGCAGCTTGGGCTTAGGACAGGGCACTAATGAAAAACTGTTTTTT. Amino acid sequence: CASSLGLGQGTNEKLFF.

V is TRBV7-9 and J is TRBJ1-2, with 9 bases fitting TRBD1. Germline V gives CDR1 SEHNR, CDR2 FQNEAQ (reference sequence). V gave up 5 bases and J gave up 8 bases; unmatched junction bases: 9. The CDR3 runs to 14 residues. For the CDR3, the DNA is TGTGCCAGCAGCCGTACTGGGACAGGGCCCGGCTACACCTTC. Its translation: CASSRTGTGPGYTF.

The CDR3 nucleotides are TGTGCCAGCAGCCAGGGCTCGACAGGGAGCCCACAAGAGACCCAGTACTTC. Residues: CASSQGSTGSPQETQYF. The chain joins TRBV9 to TRBJ2-5, with 7 nucleotides matching TRBD1. Losses at the gene ends were 4 bases for V and 2 bases for J; bases not matched to a gene: 14. This CDR3 is 17 amino acids long. CDR1 and CDR2 from the germline V gene are SGDLS and YYNGEE.

This sequence joins TRBV25-1 and TRBJ1-4; D is unresolved. The CDR3 length is 12 residues. Trimming stripped 6 bases from V and 8 bases from J, with 10 bases between. The germline V gene has CDR1 MGHDK and CDR2 SYGVNS. The CDR3 region is CASSPSREKLFF. Written as DNA, the CDR3 is TGTGCCAGCAGCCCCTCAAGGGAAAAACTGTTTTTT.

The rearrangement links TRBV7-8 to TRBJ1-1; D remains unclear. The CDR3 consists of 14 residues. The germline gives CDR1 SGHVS, CDR2 FQNEAQ. Trimming removed 1 base from V and 1 base from J, with 7 bases in between. Here the CDR3 DNA reads TGTGCCAGCAGCTTAGGGTTCGGGAACACTGAAGCTTTCTTT. Protein product: CASSLGFGNTEAFF.

The sample holds one count of this clone. The V call is TRBV10-3, the J call TRBJ1-2, with a possible D match to TRBD1 (6 bases). Germline CDR1 and CDR2: ENHRY and SYGVKD. The CDR3 loop spans 12 amino acids. V was pared by 6 bases and J by 5 bases, with 10 bases between. CDR3 protein: CAIRGGAYGYTF. In DNA, the CDR3 is TGTGCCATCAGAGGGGGGGCTTATGGCTACACCTTC.

This clone was recorded a few times. The chain recombines TRBV6-5 with TRBJ2-7; D call uncertain. The germline V gene has CDR1 MNHEY and CDR2 SVGAGI. Trimming shortened V by 0 bases and J by 0 bases, and 6 bases separated the two germline ends. The CDR3 totals 14 residues. CDR3 region: CASSYSSVSYEQYF. DNA of the CDR3: TGTGCCAGCAGTTACTCGAGTGTCTCCTACGAGCAGTACTTC.